The rows below give T cell receptor beta chains drawn from one sample of a study of blood T cell repertoires in COVID-19. Assay used: immunoSEQ multiplex PCR; TCRdb lists only in-frame clones, some missing. Of under 150,000 clones in the sample, roughly 80% were seen once. What was sequenced was peripheral blood. The receptors stem from an elderly woman with acute or convalescent COVID-19. Both conserved end residues are part of each CDR3. A D gene is named only where the DNA matches it firmly. The listing skips clone size in some rows; elsewhere it reads once, few, many or a size class.

d_call: .
j_call: TRBJ2-7
clone_size: .
v_call: TRBV7-9
cdr3_nt: TGTGCCAGCAGCTTAGGAAGTTTAGTCGGTTGGGAGCAGTACTTC
cdr3_aa: CASSLGSLVGWEQYF

d_call: .
j_call: TRBJ1-5
clone_size: .
v_call: TRBV7-8
cdr3_nt: TGTGCCAGCAGTCCAGGGCTGGGTTACAATCAGCCCCAGCATTTT
cdr3_aa: CASSPGLGYNQPQHF

d_call: .
j_call: TRBJ2-7
clone_size: few
v_call: TRBV28
cdr3_nt: TGTGCCAGCAGTTTAGTCACAGCCGGTCGCGAGCAGTACTTC
cdr3_aa: CASSLVTAGREQYF

d_call: TRBD1
j_call: TRBJ2-1
clone_size: .
v_call: TRBV15
cdr3_nt: TGTGCCACCAGTCAGGGGGCGCAGTGGAATGAGCAGTTCTTC
cdr3_aa: CATSQGAQWNEQFF

d_call: .
j_call: TRBJ2-7
clone_size: once
v_call: TRBV5-4
cdr3_nt: TGTGCCAGCAGCCCGGGGAATTTTAACTACGAGCAGTACTTC
cdr3_aa: CASSPGNFNYEQYF

d_call: TRBD1
j_call: TRBJ1-5
clone_size: .
v_call: TRBV6-5
cdr3_nt: TGTGCCAGCAGTTACTCCGGGACAGAAAGTCAGCCCCAGCATTTT
cdr3_aa: CASSYSGTESQPQHF

d_call: .
j_call: TRBJ1-4
clone_size: .
v_call: TRBV3-1/TRBV3-2
cdr3_nt: TGTGCCAGCAGCCAAGATGGCCGGGTGCGGACTAATGAAAAACTGTTTTTT
cdr3_aa: CASSQDGRVRTNEKLFF

d_call: .
j_call: TRBJ1-2
clone_size: .
v_call: TRBV4-3
cdr3_nt: TGCGCCAGCAGCCAAGTTAGGCAGACTTATGGCTACACCTTC
cdr3_aa: CASSQVRQTYGYTF

d_call: .
j_call: TRBJ2-2
clone_size: few
v_call: TRBV5-6
cdr3_nt: TGTGCCAGCAGCTTGGATCTAGGAGCCACCGGGGAGCTGTTTTTT
cdr3_aa: CASSLDLGATGELFF

d_call: .
j_call: TRBJ2-2
clone_size: .
v_call: TRBV29-1
cdr3_nt: TGCAGCGCCGGGGGGACAGGCTATCCCGGGGAGCTGTTTTTT
cdr3_aa: CSAGGTGYPGELFF

d_call: TRBD1
j_call: TRBJ1-5
clone_size: few
v_call: TRBV20-1
cdr3_nt: TGCAGTGCTAGTGAGGGACAGAACAACAATCAGCCCCAGCATTTT
cdr3_aa: CSASEGQNNNQPQHF

d_call: .
j_call: TRBJ2-1
clone_size: .
v_call: TRBV27
cdr3_nt: TGTGCCAGCAGACGCGGTCAGGGTTGGAATGAGCAGTTCTTC
cdr3_aa: CASRRGQGWNEQFF

d_call: TRBD2
j_call: TRBJ2-7
clone_size: few
v_call: TRBV5-1
cdr3_nt: TGCGCCAGCAGCTTAGAGACTAGCGGGTACTCCTACGAGCAGTACTTC
cdr3_aa: CASSLETSGYSYEQYF

d_call: .
j_call: TRBJ1-1
clone_size: .
v_call: TRBV7-9
cdr3_nt: TGTGCCAGCAGACTTATGAACACTGAAGCTTTCTTT
cdr3_aa: CASRLMNTEAFF

d_call: TRBD2
j_call: TRBJ2-2
clone_size: .
v_call: TRBV4-3
cdr3_nt: TGCGCCAGCAGCCAGCAACCACCGGGACTAGCGGGAGCCGGGGAGCTGTTTTTT
cdr3_aa: CASSQQPPGLAGAGELFF

d_call: .
j_call: TRBJ1-2
clone_size: once
v_call: TRBV28
cdr3_nt: TGTGCCAGCAGTTTAGATCGGCGGATTAACTATGGCTACACCTTC
cdr3_aa: CASSLDRRINYGYTF

d_call: .
j_call: TRBJ1-6
clone_size: .
v_call: TRBV18
cdr3_nt: TGTGCCAGCTCACCAGGACTAGGGAAGTCACCCCTCCACTTT
cdr3_aa: CASSPGLGKSPLHF

d_call: TRBD2
j_call: TRBJ2-3
clone_size: few
v_call: TRBV19
cdr3_nt: TGTGCCAGTAGTGGAGGACTAGCGGGAGCAGATACGCAGTATTTT
cdr3_aa: CASSGGLAGADTQYF

d_call: TRBD1
j_call: TRBJ1-2
clone_size: few
v_call: TRBV11-2
cdr3_nt: TGTGCCAGCAGCGCTAGGACAGGGGACCGGAGTGGCTACACCTTC
cdr3_aa: CASSARTGDRSGYTF

d_call: TRBD1
j_call: TRBJ1-1
clone_size: .
v_call: TRBV29-1
cdr3_nt: TGCAGCGGTACCGGGACAGAGAACACTGAAGCTTTCTTT
cdr3_aa: CSGTGTENTEAFF

d_call: .
j_call: TRBJ1-6
clone_size: .
v_call: TRBV10-2
cdr3_nt: TGCGCCAGCTCCCCACCGGGAGGTCGATCACCCCTCCACTTT
cdr3_aa: CASSPPGGRSPLHF

d_call: .
j_call: TRBJ2-5
clone_size: .
v_call: TRBV5-4
cdr3_nt: TGTGCCAGCACCCCGAGTGTAAACTCAGAGACCCAGTACTTC
cdr3_aa: CASTPSVNSETQYF

d_call: .
j_call: TRBJ1-4
clone_size: .
v_call: TRBV12-3/TRBV12-4
cdr3_nt: TGTGCCAGCAGTTTACCGACGGGAGAAAAACTGTTTTTT
cdr3_aa: CASSLPTGEKLFF

d_call: TRBD1
j_call: TRBJ1-2
clone_size: .
v_call: TRBV20-1
cdr3_nt: TGCAGTGCTAGTTACAGGGGATCGGCTAACTATGGCTACACCTTC
cdr3_aa: CSASYRGSANYGYTF